The rows below give T cell receptor beta chains drawn from one sample of a study of blood T cells in healthy people across ages. TCRdb re-called the 5' RACE reads with MiXCR, one entry per CDR3 protein. Of around 620,000 distinct CDR3 sequences listed, 27% are singletons. The sample taken for sequencing was blood. The receptors shown here come from a woman between 65 and 79 years old in good health. CDR3s include the opening cysteine and the closing phenylalanine or tryptophan. Each record gives: clone size, D gene, J gene, V gene, CDR3 DNA, CDR3 protein. D genes are given only for firm matches. Not every row has a clone size; where given, it reads once, few, many or a size class.

few | TRBD1 | TRBJ2-5 | TRBV12-3/TRBV12-4 | TGTGCCAGCAGTCCGGTGCAGGGGGCAGGGGAGACCCAGTACTTC | CASSPVQGAGETQYF
NA | NA | TRBJ2-5 | TRBV12-3/TRBV12-4 | TGTGCCAGCAATGCCTCTAAAGAGCAACAAGAGACCCAGTACTTC | CASNASKEQQETQYF
NA | TRBD1 | TRBJ1-2 | TRBV4-2 | TGTGCCAGCAGCCAAGATTCAGGGACAGACAACTATGGCTACACCTTC | CASSQDSGTDNYGYTF
many | NA | TRBJ1-5 | TRBV20-1 | TGCAGTGCCGAACCAGGGTCCGGCAATCAGCCCCAGCATTTT | CSAEPGSGNQPQHF
NA | TRBD2 | TRBJ2-5 | TRBV20-1 | TGCAGTGCTAGAGATCCGGGTAGCGGGGCGACCCAAGAGACCCAGTACTTC | CSARDPGSGATQETQYF
NA | NA | TRBJ1-5 | TRBV18 | TGTGCCAGCTCACCAGGACAGCGGGATCAGCCCCAGCATTTT | CASSPGQRDQPQHF
few | NA | TRBJ2-1 | TRBV5-8 | TGTGCCAGCAGCTTGGATTCCTCAGACCACAATGAGCAGTTCTTC | CASSLDSSDHNEQFF
NA | NA | TRBJ1-2 | TRBV4-2 | TGTGCCAGCAGCCAAGATGTGGGGAACTATGGCTACACCTTC | CASSQDVGNYGYTF
many | TRBD1 | TRBJ1-6 | TRBV2 | TGTGCCAGCAGTGAAGGGGACAGCAATAGGTCACCCCTCCACTTT | CASSEGDSNRSPLHF
NA | NA | TRBJ1-3 | TRBV12-5 | TGTGCTAGTGCAGGCAGTGGGGGGTTGTCTGGAAACACCATATATTTT | CASAGSGGLSGNTIYF
few | TRBD2 | TRBJ2-2 | TRBV13 | TGTGCCAGCAGCTACCTACTAGCGGGGCAACCCGAGGAGCTGTTTTTT | CASSYLLAGQPEELFF
NA | NA | TRBJ2-5 | TRBV11-2 | TGTGCCAGCAGCTTAAGCTGGGAGAAGACCCAGTACTTC | CASSLSWEKTQYF
few | TRBD1 | TRBJ2-1 | TRBV7-2 | TGTGCCAGCAGCCCCCGAGCTGGGACAGGGGGAAATGAGCAGTTCTTC | CASSPRAGTGGNEQFF
NA | NA | TRBJ1-5 | TRBV12-3/TRBV12-4 | TGTGCCAGCAGTTTATCGAACAGCAGAAATCAGCCCCAGCATTTT | CASSLSNSRNQPQHF
few | TRBD2 | TRBJ2-5 | TRBV6-5 | TGTGCCAGCAGTTACTCGAGGGGACTAGCGGGGGCCGGAGAGACCCAGTACTTC | CASSYSRGLAGAGETQYF
few | NA | TRBJ2-2 | TRBV20-1 | TGCAGTGCTTCCAGGGGCCCGAACACCGGGGAGCTGTTTTTT | CSASRGPNTGELFF
NA | TRBD1 | TRBJ1-6 | TRBV6-5 | TGTGCCAGCAGTTACCGGACAGGGGAGTCACCCCTCCACTTT | CASSYRTGESPLHF
NA | NA | TRBJ1-2 | TRBV7-6 | TGTGCCAGCAGCCCCCGGACAGACACATTCTATGGCTACACCTTC | CASSPRTDTFYGYTF
NA | NA | TRBJ2-3 | TRBV9 | TGTGCCAGCAGCGTAGGCGTCAGAGGTGGTGATACGCAGTATTTT | CASSVGVRGGDTQYF
NA | NA | TRBJ2-2 | TRBV11-3 | TGTGCCAGCAGCCAAGGACAGCCCCCAGGGGCCGGGGAGCTGTTTTTT | CASSQGQPPGAGELFF
NA | NA | TRBJ1-2 | TRBV5-1 | TGCGCCAGCAGCCCAGATACGACAGGCTCGGGGGGCTACACCTTC | CASSPDTTGSGGYTF
NA | TRBD2 | TRBJ2-3 | TRBV6-2/TRBV6-3 | TGTGCCAGCAGCTGGGGGACTAGCGGGATAACAGATACGCAGTATTTT | CASSWGTSGITDTQYF
few | NA | TRBJ2-5 | TRBV5-1 | TGCGCCAGCAGCTTGGCCTCTACAGTGTACCAAGAGACCCAGTACTTC | CASSLASTVYQETQYF
NA | NA | TRBJ2-1 | TRBV30 | TGTGCCTGGAGTACCAACGCCTACAATGAGCAGTTCTTC | CAWSTNAYNEQFF
NA | TRBD1 | TRBJ2-5 | TRBV20-1 | TGCAGTGCTAGAGGGGGACAGGGTACTAGCGTAGGGCCCCAAGAGACCCAGTACTTC | CSARGGQGTSVGPQETQYF
few | NA | TRBJ2-3 | TRBV12-3/TRBV12-4 | TGTGCCAGCAAGGGTTTTGGCAGCGCCACAGATACGCAGTATTTT | CASKGFGSATDTQYF
few | TRBD1 | TRBJ1-4 | TRBV29-1 | TGCAGCGTATCCCGAGGGGGGACAGGGGGCGAAAAACTGTTTTTT | CSVSRGGTGGEKLFF
NA | TRBD2 | TRBJ2-1 | TRBV5-1 | TGCGCCAGCAGCTCCACCGCGGGGGGCCAAAATGAGCAGTTCTTC | CASSSTAGGQNEQFF
few | TRBD2 | TRBJ2-1 | TRBV4-2 | TGTGCCACCTTATACCGGAGCGGGAGCTACAATGAGCAGTTCTTC | CATLYRSGSYNEQFF
few | NA | TRBJ2-1 | TRBV7-9 | TGTGCCAGCAGTTACACGGAGGGCGAGCAGTTCTTC | CASSYTEGEQFF
once | NA | TRBJ2-3 | TRBV29-1 | TGCAGCGTTGCGGTACGGCGCACAGATACGCAGTATTTT | CSVAVRRTDTQYF
few | NA | TRBJ2-1 | TRBV7-9 | TGTGCCAGCAGAGCCGGTACTAGGCCTAATGAGCAGTTCTTC | CASRAGTRPNEQFF
few | TRBD1 | TRBJ1-4 | TRBV4-1 | TGCGCCAGCAGCCGGGACAGCCCGGGAGTTGAAAAACTGTTTTTT | CASSRDSPGVEKLFF
NA | NA | TRBJ2-1 | TRBV7-8 | TGTGCCAGCAGCCTTCGGACAACCTCGAGCAATGAGCAGTTCTTC | CASSLRTTSSNEQFF
NA | NA | TRBJ1-2 | TRBV7-2 | TGTGCCAGCAGCGCCGGATCTACAGGGAATGGCTACACCTTC | CASSAGSTGNGYTF
NA | NA | TRBJ2-6 | TRBV20-1 | TGCAGTGCTACCGGGGCCAACGTCCTGACTTTC | CSATGANVLTF
few | NA | TRBJ2-2 | TRBV12-3/TRBV12-4 | TGTGCCAGCATCCCTCGGCAGGGGTCGATCCCCGGGGAGCTGTTTTTT | CASIPRQGSIPGELFF
many | TRBD2 | TRBJ2-3 | TRBV5-5 | TGTGCCAGCAGCTCAACGGGAGGAACAGATACGCAGTATTTT | CASSSTGGTDTQYF
NA | TRBD1 | TRBJ1-1 | TRBV25-1 | TGTGCCAGCAGTGATGACAGGGCACTGAACACTGAAGCTTTCTTT | CASSDDRALNTEAFF
few | TRBD2 | TRBJ2-1 | TRBV6-5 | TGTGCCAGCAGTCCACCCGGGGGGGCCCATGAGCAGTTCTTC | CASSPPGGAHEQFF
few | NA | TRBJ1-1 | TRBV12-3/TRBV12-4 | TGTGCCAGCAGTTCGTCTTTGAGGAGGGTGGCTGAAGCTTTCTTT | CASSSSLRRVAEAFF
few | NA | TRBJ1-1 | TRBV15 | TGTGCCACCAGCACCCCGGAGTGGTCGAACACTGAAGCTTTCTTT | CATSTPEWSNTEAFF
NA | TRBD1 | TRBJ1-2 | TRBV7-2 | TGTGCCAGCAGCCCAAGGACAGGCGCCCTCGTGCGAGGCTACACCTTC | CASSPRTGALVRGYTF